The 9 T cell receptor beta chains below all came from one sample that was sequenced in a study of Ad26.COV2.S vaccination and SARS-CoV-2 variants. Stated treatment: approximately 18 received Ad26.COV2.S at low or high dose, single or two shots; five or six received placebo; per-sample allocation not given. Following the first vaccine or placebo injection, samples were taken on day 63. TCRdb's copy holds only in-frame clones and misses some; the assay was immunoSEQ multiplex PCR. The sample contains roughly 350,000 clones, around 88% of which appear only once. The sample consisted of peripheral blood, taken in a trial of Ad26.COV2.S vaccine versus placebo. These receptor sequences come from a person aged 18-60 years who received the Ad26.COV2.S COVID-19 vaccine or a placebo.

V usage is TRBV4-2 and J usage is TRBJ2-3; D not certain. Germline CDR1 LGHNA, CDR2 YNFKEQ. The CDR3 contains 16 residues. Between the trimmed V and J ends, which lost 0 bases and 0 bases, there was a span of 10 bases. In DNA, the CDR3 is TGTGCCAGCAGCCAAGATGCTTACAGTAGCACAGATACGCAGTATTTT. This gives the protein CASSQDAYSSTDTQYF.

This chain links TRBV4-2 with TRBJ1-6; D possibly corresponds to TRBD1 (6 bases). The CDR3 is 15 amino acids. V lost 2 bases and J lost 9, with 14 bases in between. Germline CDR1 LGHNA, CDR2 YNFKEQ. In DNA, the CDR3 is TGTGCCAGCAGCCAACAGGGCAGGGGTGGTTCACCCCTCCACTTT. This translates into CASSQQGRGGSPLHF.

The chain combines TRBV21-1 with TRBJ2-7. TRBV21-1 is tagged as a pseudogene. This CDR3 contains 13 residues. The CDR3 bases are TGTGCCAGCGGGGGAGACAGCGTCTACGAGCAGTACTTC. Protein sequence: CASGGDSVYEQYF.

The rearrangement uses TRBV4-3 and TRBJ1-2; D is possibly TRBD1 (6 bases). Germline loops: CDR1 LGHNA, CDR2 YSLEER. There are 16 residues in the CDR3. V gave up 2 bases and J gave up 0 bases, with 13 bases separating them. CDR3 sequence: CASSQNTGPTNYGYTF. The DNA of the CDR3 is TGCGCCAGCAGCCAAAATACAGGGCCTACTAACTATGGCTACACCTTC.

J is TRBJ2-1 and V is TRBV4-3, with D possibly TRBD1 on 6 matching bases. The CDR3 runs 17 residues. The V and J ends lost 2 bases and 4 bases respectively, with 18 bases between them. Germline CDR1 LGHNA, CDR2 YSLEER. This CDR3 is CASSQTRPGQGYNEQFF. The CDR3 DNA reads TGCGCCAGCAGCCAAACACGTCCAGGTCAGGGGTACAATGAGCAGTTCTTC.

V is TRBV9 and J is TRBJ2-1, with D unresolved. The CDR3 spans 15 residues. V shed 4 bases and J shed 8 bases, with 19 bases lying between them. From germline, CDR1 is SGDLS and CDR2 YYNGEE. The CDR3 here is CASSTSLAVPDEQFF. Here the CDR3 DNA reads TGTGCCAGCAGCACCTCCCTGGCAGTTCCGGATGAGCAGTTCTTC.

V usage is TRBV7-9 and J usage is TRBJ2-7, with 14 bases matching TRBD2. The V segment lost 5 bases and the J segment 6 bases; nucleotides outside the gene matches: 6. Germline V CDR1 and CDR2: SEHNR, FQNEAQ (reference sequence). CDR3 length equals 15 residues. The DNA for the CDR3 is TGTGCCAGCAGCCCCCAGACTAGCGGGAGGGGCGAGCAGTACTTC. As protein: CASSPQTSGRGEQYF. The complete variable domain, with remaining parts taken from reference TRBV7-9 and TRBJ2-7, reads DTGVSQNPRHKITKRGQNVTFRCDPISEHNRLYWYRQTLGQGPEFLTYFQNEAQLEKSRLLSDRFSAERPKGSFSTLEIQRTEQGDSAMYLCASSPQTSGRGEQYFGPGTRLTVT.

V gene TRBV7-8 combines with J gene TRBJ2-7; D is possibly TRBD2 (5 bases). This CDR3 contains 15 residues. CDR1 SGHVS and CDR2 FQNEAQ come from the germline V gene. V gave up 5 bases and J gave up 3 bases, with 17 bases separating them. The CDR3 bases are TGTGCCAGCAGCCCCAGGCCTGGAGCGGACTACGAGCAGTACTTC. Residues: CASSPRPGADYEQYF. Based on the CDR3 plus reference TRBV7-8 and TRBJ2-7, the full variable domain is GAGVSQSPRYKVAKRGQDVALRCDPISGHVSLFWYQQALGQGPEFLTYFQNEAQLDKSGLPSDRFFAERPEGSVSTLKIQRTQQEDSAVYLCASSPRPGADYEQYFGPGTRLTVT.

This chain uses TRBV5-1 with TRBJ2-5; 8 nucleotides align to TRBD2. Germline V gene data show CDR1 as SGHRS and CDR2 as YFSETQ. V was clipped by 6 bases and J by 5 bases; unmatched bases: 12. There are 15 residues in the CDR3. As DNA, the CDR3 is TGCGCCAGCAAATTCGCGGGGGGCGCCCGGGAGACCCAGTACTTC. Translation gives CASKFAGGARETQYF.